This T cell receptor beta chain was retrieved from a study of blood T cell repertoires in COVID-19 (dated by TCRdb to 2020 to 2021). The study in broad terms: Samples from collaborators originated in the United States, Italy and Spain and spanned both the acute and convalescent phases of COVID-19. Sample metadata almost always included a de-identified subject ID, COVID-19 status, age in years and sex. Subjects who had been exposed to COVID-19, were actively infected with it, or had recovered from it provided the deeply sampled blood TCRbeta repertoires that made up the dataset. HLA class I and class II types, where available, came from metadata supplied by the sample provider rather than from assay-based typing. The material from the prospective study consisted of cDNA or gDNA derived from T cells, B-cell-depleted T cells, or PBMCs. The repertoires were made available in a free public database intended to serve as a resource for research on the immune response to SARS-CoV-2. Samples came from the ongoing ImmuneRACE study (first 160 participants) plus 1,254 subjects from 6 global collaborators. Broader findings and caveats from the paper: The amount of clinical and demographic metadata varied by source and participant and was provided uncurated.

Comment on this clone: Its antigen is not yet known. No qualities accompany the bases; no much larger clone lies one base away.

The immunoSEQ Assay, a bias-controlled multiplex PCR, was used to amplify TCRbeta CDR3 regions from genomic DNA. The study's processing was this. The number of nucleated cells in each sample was estimated from the amplification of reference gene primers within the assay. Sequence reads were collapsed and filtered to measure the absolute abundance of every unique TCRbeta CDR3 rearrangement. For each sample, productive Simpson clonality was calculated by taking the square root of Simpson's diversity index across productive rearrangements. TCRdb obtained this table from immuneACCESS and retained in-frame rearrangements with V and J assigned. These tables miss some clones; where compared with another copy, unresolved V genes account for less than half of the shortfall, and the remainder is unexplained. D and trimming were read from the DNA, whereas the V and J calls and clone size are those reported in that table. A total of some 350,000 clones appear in this sample, 90% of them only once. The ten top clones hold about 7% of the sample.

Whole blood was collected in K2EDTA tubes by collaborating institutions according to the institutions' own protocols. For TCRbeta analysis, collaborators shipped samples as frozen whole blood, isolated PBMCs, or DNA extracted from either of those sample types. The specimen sequenced was peripheral blood. The receptor was derived from a man in his late teens or twenties with active or convalescent COVID-19.

CDR3 protein: CASSFLLGEQYF. The sequenced DNA is TGTGCCAGCAGCTTCCTTCTAGGCGAGCAGTACTTC. The chain was built from TRBV7-3 and TRBJ2-7; the D gene is unclear. V is pared back by 3 bases and J by 6 bases, with 9 bases lying between the germline termini. The CDR3, cysteine through phenylalanine, is 12 amino acids long. The only DNA kept is the CDR3, 36 bases in frame from the first base. Per the germline V gene, SGHTA is the CDR1 and FQGTGA is the CDR2. The CDR3, completed at both ends by the reference TRBV7-3 and TRBJ2-7 genes, gives the full variable domain GAGVSQTPSNKVTEKGKYVELRCDPISGHTALYWYRQSLGQGPEFLIYFQGTGAADDSGLPNDRFFAVRPEGSVSTLKIQRTERGDSAVYLCASSFLLGEQYFGPGTRLTVT.